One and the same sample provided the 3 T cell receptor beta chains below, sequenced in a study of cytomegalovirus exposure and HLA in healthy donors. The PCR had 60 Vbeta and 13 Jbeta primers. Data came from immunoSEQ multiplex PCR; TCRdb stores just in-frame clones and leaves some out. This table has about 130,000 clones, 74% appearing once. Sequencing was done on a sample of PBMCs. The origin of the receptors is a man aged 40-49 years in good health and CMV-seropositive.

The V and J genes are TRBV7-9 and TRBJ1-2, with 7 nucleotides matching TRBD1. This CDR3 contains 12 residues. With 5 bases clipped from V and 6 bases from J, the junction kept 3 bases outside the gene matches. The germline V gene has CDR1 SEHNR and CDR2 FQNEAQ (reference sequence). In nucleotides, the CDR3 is TGTGCCAGCAGCACAGGACAGGATGGCTACACCTTC. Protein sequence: CASSTGQDGYTF.

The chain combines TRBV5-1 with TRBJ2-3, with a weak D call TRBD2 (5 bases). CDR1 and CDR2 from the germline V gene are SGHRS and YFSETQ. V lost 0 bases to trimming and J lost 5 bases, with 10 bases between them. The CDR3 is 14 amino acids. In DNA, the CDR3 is TGCGCCAGCAGCTTGGACCCCCGGGGAGATACGCAGTATTTT. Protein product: CASSLDPRGDTQYF.

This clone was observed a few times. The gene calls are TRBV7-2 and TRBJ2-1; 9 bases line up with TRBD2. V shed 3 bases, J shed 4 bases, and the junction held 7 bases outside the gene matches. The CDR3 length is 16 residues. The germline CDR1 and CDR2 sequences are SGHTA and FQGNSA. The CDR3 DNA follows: TGTGCCAGCAGCTTGGCGGGAGGGCAGAGATACAATGAGCAGTTCTTC. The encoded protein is CASSLAGGQRYNEQFF.